This is a list of T cell receptor beta chains from one sample in a study of T cell repertoires in cytomegalovirus infection. TCRdb passed the reads through MiXCR, listing each CDR3 protein once. Of roughly 800,000 distinct CDR3 sequences in the sample, roughly 29% were seen once. Antigen specificity for these receptors is unknown. The sequencing here drew on cultured CD8+ T cells from PBMCs, taken from culture after CMV antigen stimulation. The receptors come from a human donor in good health (CMV status not recorded). Some clones in this sample may be carry-over from other donors' samples. CDR3s include the opening cysteine and the closing phenylalanine or tryptophan. A D gene is named only where the DNA matches it firmly. The size entry is marked missing in some rows and otherwise reads once, few, many or a size class.

d_gene	j_gene	v_gene	abundance	CDR3aa	CDR3nt
TRBD1	TRBJ2-5	TRBV7-8	NA	CASSRFTGESETQYF	TGTGCCAGCAGCCGATTCACAGGGGAAAGTGAGACCCAGTACTTC
TRBD1	TRBJ2-7	TRBV7-4	NA	CASSLPQGAKYEQYF	TGTGCCAGCAGCCTCCCCCAGGGGGCTAAGTACGAGCAGTACTTC
TRBD2	TRBJ2-2	TRBV5-1	few	CASSLFPSSGENTGELFF	TGCGCCAGCAGCTTGTTCCCCTCTAGCGGGGAGAACACCGGGGAGCTGTTTTTT
NA	TRBJ1-3	TRBV14	few	CASSQDISGNTIYF	TGTGCCAGCAGCCAAGACATCTCTGGAAACACCATATATTTT
TRBD1	TRBJ1-3	TRBV12-3/TRBV12-4	NA	CASSLGTGENTIYF	TGTGCCAGCAGTCTAGGGACAGGAGAGAACACCATATATTTT
NA	TRBJ1-5	TRBV12-3/TRBV12-4	many	CASSSLAENQPQHF	TGTGCCAGCAGTTCCCTGGCCGAAAATCAGCCCCAGCATTTT
NA	TRBJ1-5	TRBV2	NA	CASSGAGLDSNQPQHF	TGTGCCAGCAGTGGCGCAGGGCTAGATAGCAATCAGCCCCAGCATTTT
TRBD1	TRBJ2-7	TRBV27	few	CASSLFRTGDEQYF	TGTGCCAGCAGTTTATTTCGGACAGGCGACGAGCAGTACTTC
NA	TRBJ1-2	TRBV9	NA	CASSVNREAGYGYTF	TGTGCCAGCAGCGTAAACAGGGAAGCGGGCTATGGCTACACCTTC
NA	TRBJ2-7	TRBV6-5	NA	CASSFFVGENEQYF	TGTGCCAGCAGTTTTTTCGTCGGGGAGAACGAGCAGTACTTC
NA	TRBJ1-3	TRBV12-3/TRBV12-4	NA	CASRHDALSGNTIYF	TGTGCCAGCAGACACGACGCTCTCTCTGGAAACACCATATATTTT
NA	TRBJ2-1	TRBV6-8	many	CASSLRERRGLNYNEQFF	TGTGCCAGCAGTCTCCGGGAGCGGCGGGGGCTTAACTACAATGAGCAGTTCTTC
NA	TRBJ2-1	TRBV15	NA	CATSRTAGRGRDNEQFF	TGTGCCACCAGCAGAACCGCCGGGCGGGGGCGGGACAATGAGCAGTTCTTC
NA	TRBJ2-6	TRBV5-5	NA	CASSLAMVRGFGANVLTF	TGTGCCAGCAGCTTGGCCATGGTGAGGGGCTTTGGGGCCAACGTCCTGACTTTC